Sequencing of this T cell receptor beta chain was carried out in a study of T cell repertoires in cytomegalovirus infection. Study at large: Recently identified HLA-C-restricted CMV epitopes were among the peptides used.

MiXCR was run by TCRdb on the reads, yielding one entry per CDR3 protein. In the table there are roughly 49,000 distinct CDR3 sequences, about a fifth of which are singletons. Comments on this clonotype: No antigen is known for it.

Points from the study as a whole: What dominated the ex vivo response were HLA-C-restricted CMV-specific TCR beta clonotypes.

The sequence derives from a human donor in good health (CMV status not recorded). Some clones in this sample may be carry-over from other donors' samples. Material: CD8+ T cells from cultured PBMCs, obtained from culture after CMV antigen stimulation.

CDR3 bases: TGTGCCAGCAGTTTCGAGACAGGCAAAGTTTCCGGGTACGAGCAGTACTTC. It encodes CASSFETGKVSGYEQYF. This chain joins TRBV28 and TRBJ2-7; D might be TRBD1 (6 bases). Per the germline V gene, CDR1 is MDHEN and CDR2 is SYDVKM. The CDR3 has 17 amino acids. V was pared by 3 bases and J by 4 bases, with 22 bases between.